The source of this TCR beta chain is a study of post-analysis software for immune sequencing data. Study results and limitations: Comparison of patients with controls showed 4 to 6 TRBV segments more frequent in patients, TRBV5-6, TRBV5-1 and TRBV20-1 among them.

Note on this clonotype: No antigen is known for it.

Germline V lookup: CDR1 MNHEY, CDR2 SMNVEV (reference sequence). This CDR3 has 12 amino acids. V gave up 8 bases and J gave up 3 bases, with 11 bases separating them. Libraries were made from TCR beta cDNA, and they carried unique molecular identifiers. Via MiXCR, TCRdb re-called the PCR reads, giving one row per CDR3 protein. The table records hundreds of thousands of distinct CDR3 sequences, roughly two fifths of them present only once. The TCR was taken from a girl aged 10-17 years with multiple sclerosis. Specimen: blood. The genes are TRBV27 and TRBJ2-7; unclear D gene. The CDR3 loop reads CASGLRFYEQYF. The CDR3 DNA is TGTGCCAGCGGCCTGAGGTTCTACGAGCAGTACTTC.